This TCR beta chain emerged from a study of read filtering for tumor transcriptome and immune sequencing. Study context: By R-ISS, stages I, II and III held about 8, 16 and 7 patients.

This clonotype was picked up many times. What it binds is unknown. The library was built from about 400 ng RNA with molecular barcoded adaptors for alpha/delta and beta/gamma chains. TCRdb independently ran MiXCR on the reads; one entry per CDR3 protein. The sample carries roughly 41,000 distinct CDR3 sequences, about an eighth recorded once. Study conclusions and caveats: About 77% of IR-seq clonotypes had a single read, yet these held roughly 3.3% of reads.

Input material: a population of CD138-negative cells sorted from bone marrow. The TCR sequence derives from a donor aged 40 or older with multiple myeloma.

The CDR3 sequence is CSATGDGSYNEQFF. The CDR3 DNA reads as TGCAGTGCCACAGGGGATGGGTCCTACAATGAGCAGTTCTTC. The V and J genes are TRBV20-1 and TRBJ2-1; 7 bases fit TRBD1. V gave up 6 bases and J gave up 1 base; unmatched junction bases: 6. Germline assignment: CDR1 DFQATT and CDR2 SNEGSKA (reference sequence). This CDR3 is built from 14 residues.